This TCR beta chain emerged from a study of vaccination and CD4 T cells after COVID-19. V was pared by 8 bases and J by 7 bases, with 23 bases between. CDR3 length: 15 amino acids. Germline CDR1 LNHDA, CDR2 SQIVND (reference sequence). Comment on this clonotype: Its antigen remains unknown.

Treatment described: roughly nine-day PBMC culture with coronavirus spike peptide pools or control peptides (ViraFEST assay). Cultured CD4+ T cells had their DNA profiled by the Oncomine TCR Beta short-read assay. TCRdb ran MiXCR on the PCR reads and lists one entry per CDR3 protein. The repertoire consists of about 13,000 distinct CDR3 sequences, with roughly 39% occurring once and the leading ten covering 14% to 15%. This TCR derives from a human donor who had recovered from COVID-19. This chain uses TRBV19 with TRBJ1-1; D might be TRBD1 (6 bases). The sample taken for sequencing was CD4+ T cells from blood, cultured in vitro. The CDR3 DNA follows: TGTGCCAGTTCATCGAGGTTGGGAAGGGGGATTGAAGCTTTCTTT. Translation: CASSSRLGRGIEAFF.